Listed below are T cell receptor beta chains from one sample, sequenced in a study. TCRdb re-analysed the RT-PCR reads in MiXCR, keeping a single row per CDR3 protein. This table has around 700,000 distinct CDR3 sequences, approximately 15% appearing once. The material sequenced was memory CD4+ T cells from blood. The receptors derive from a female donor in good health, serving as a healthy control. Each CDR3 is given with its conserved first and last residue. The D gene is left open where the match is weak. Clone size is stated in some rows and not others, as once, few, many or a class when expanded.

d_gene	len	abundance	v_gene	j_gene	CDR3nt	CDR3aa
NA	12	many	TRBV10-3	TRBJ2-1	TGTGCCATCAGTATCCAAGACAATGAGCAGTTCTTC	CAISIQDNEQFF
TRBD2	14	NA	TRBV5-1	TRBJ2-1	TGCGCCAGCAGCTTTGAGACTAGCGGGAATGAGCAGTTCTTC	CASSFETSGNEQFF
NA	14	many	TRBV3-1	TRBJ2-1	TGTGCCAGCAGCCAAGATTGGTCCTACAATGAGCAGTTCTTC	CASSQDWSYNEQFF
NA	12	few	TRBV5-1	TRBJ2-5	TGCGCCACCGGGATGGGGGAAGAGACCCAGTACTTC	CATGMGEETQYF
NA	15	few	TRBV7-2	TRBJ1-1	TGTGCCAGCAGCTCGGGACTTAACATGAACACTGAAGCTTTCTTT	CASSSGLNMNTEAFF
TRBD2	16	many	TRBV12-3/TRBV12-4	TRBJ2-5	TGTGCCAGCAGTGCCCTGGGACTAGCGGGAGTTGAGACCCAGTACTTC	CASSALGLAGVETQYF
NA	14	many	TRBV4-2	TRBJ2-2	TGTGCCAGCAGCCTACAGGGTTCGGGCGGGGAGCTGTTTTTT	CASSLQGSGGELFF
TRBD1	15	NA	TRBV5-4	TRBJ1-6	TGTGCCAGCAGCTGGGGACAGGGATCGAATTCACCCCTCCACTTT	CASSWGQGSNSPLHF
NA	15	many	TRBV6-2/TRBV6-3	TRBJ1-5	TGTGCCAGCAGTGACGGGGCAGGGGCAGGTCAGCCCCAGCATTTT	CASSDGAGAGQPQHF
TRBD2	15	few	TRBV6-4	TRBJ2-3	TGTGCCAGCAGTGTTCGGACTAGCGGGTCAGATACGCAGTATTTT	CASSVRTSGSDTQYF
NA	14	once	TRBV5-1	TRBJ2-7	TGCGCCAGCACCTTGCCCGGGAGTATCTACGAGCAGTACTTC	CASTLPGSIYEQYF
NA	14	NA	TRBV20-1	TRBJ1-2	TGCAGTGCTAGAGATCAGGGGAGCCTCTATGGCTACACCTTC	CSARDQGSLYGYTF
NA	13	few	TRBV7-2	TRBJ2-5	TGTGCCAGCAGCTCCGGGGTAGAGGAGACCCAGTACTTC	CASSSGVEETQYF
NA	14	few	TRBV7-9	TRBJ2-1	TGTGCCAGCAGATTAGGACTGGCCTACAATGAGCAGTTCTTC	CASRLGLAYNEQFF
NA	16	many	TRBV6-2/TRBV6-3	TRBJ2-1	TGTGCCAGCAGCTCAGTCCGGGGCCGTCAGGGCAATGAGCAGTTCTTC	CASSSVRGRQGNEQFF
NA	14	many	TRBV12-3/TRBV12-4	TRBJ1-5	TGTGCCAGCAGTCCCTCAGGGGGCAATCAGCCCCAGCATTTT	CASSPSGGNQPQHF
TRBD1	15	many	TRBV24-1	TRBJ1-1	TGTGCCACCAGTGATTCCGGGACAGGGAACACTGAAGCTTTCTTT	CATSDSGTGNTEAFF